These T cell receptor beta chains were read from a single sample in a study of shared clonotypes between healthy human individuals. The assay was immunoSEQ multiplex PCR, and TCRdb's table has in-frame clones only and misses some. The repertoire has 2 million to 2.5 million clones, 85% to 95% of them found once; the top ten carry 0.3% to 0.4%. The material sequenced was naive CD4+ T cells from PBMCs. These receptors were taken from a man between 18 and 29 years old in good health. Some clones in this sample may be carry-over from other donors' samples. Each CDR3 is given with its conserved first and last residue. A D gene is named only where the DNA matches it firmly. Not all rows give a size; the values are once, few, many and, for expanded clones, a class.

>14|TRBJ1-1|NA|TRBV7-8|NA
CASSSSGGITEAFF
TGTGCCAGCAGCTCCAGCGGAGGTATCACTGAAGCTTTCTTT
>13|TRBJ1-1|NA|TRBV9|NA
CASSPSFSTEAFF
TGTGCCAGCAGTCCCAGCTTCTCCACTGAAGCTTTCTTT
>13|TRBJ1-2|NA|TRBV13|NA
CASSSGQTEDYTF
TGTGCCAGCAGCTCTGGACAGACAGAGGACTACACCTTC
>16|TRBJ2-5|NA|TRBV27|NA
CASSLSPQTGDETQYF
TGTGCCAGCAGTTTATCCCCCCAAACGGGAGATGAGACCCAGTACTTC
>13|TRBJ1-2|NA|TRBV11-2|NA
CASSTRGNYGYTF
TGTGCCAGCAGCACGCGGGGTAACTATGGCTACACCTTC
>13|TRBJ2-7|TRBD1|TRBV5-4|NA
CASSLATGTEQYF
TGTGCCAGCAGCTTGGCGACAGGGACGGAGCAGTACTTC
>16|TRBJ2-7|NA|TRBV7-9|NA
CASSWGASRPWYEQYF
TGTGCCAGCAGCTGGGGGGCTAGCCGTCCCTGGTACGAGCAGTACTTC
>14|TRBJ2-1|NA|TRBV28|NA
CASNRVLQGNEQFF
TGTGCCTCGAACCGGGTCCTCCAGGGCAATGAGCAGTTCTTC
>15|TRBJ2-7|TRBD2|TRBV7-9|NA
CASSLEASGRYEQYF
TGTGCCAGCAGCTTAGAGGCTAGCGGGAGATACGAGCAGTACTTC
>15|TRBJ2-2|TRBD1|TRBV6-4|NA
CASSDRGLDTGELFF
TGTGCCAGCAGCGACAGGGGGCTGGACACCGGGGAGCTGTTTTTT
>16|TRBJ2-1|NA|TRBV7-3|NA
CASSFRARPDIEEQFF
TGTGCCAGCAGCTTTCGGGCCCGGCCCGACATAGAGGAGCAGTTCTTC
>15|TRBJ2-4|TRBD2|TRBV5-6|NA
CASSPLAGGENIQYF
TGTGCCAGCAGCCCCCTTGCGGGAGGAGAAAACATTCAGTACTTC
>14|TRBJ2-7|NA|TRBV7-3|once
CASSPTGGPGGQYF
TGTGCCAGCAGTCCGACTGGGGGGCCGGGCGGGCAGTACTTC
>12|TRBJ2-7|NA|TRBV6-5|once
CASSKGGAEQYF
TGTGCCAGCAGCAAGGGTGGGGCCGAGCAGTACTTC
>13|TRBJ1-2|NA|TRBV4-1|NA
CASSRLGTIGYTF
TGCGCCAGCAGCCGTTTGGGGACTATCGGCTACACCTTC
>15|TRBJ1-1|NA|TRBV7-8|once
CASSLVTLMNTEAFF
TGTGCCAGCAGCTTAGTAACCCTAATGAACACTGAAGCTTTCTTT
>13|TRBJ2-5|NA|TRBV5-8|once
CASSFWTTGTQYF
TGTGCCAGCAGCTTCTGGACGACAGGGACCCAGTACTTC
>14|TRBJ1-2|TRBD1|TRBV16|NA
CASSWRTGPYGYTF
TGTGCCAGCAGCTGGCGGACAGGGCCCTATGGCTACACCTTC
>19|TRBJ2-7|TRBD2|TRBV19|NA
CASSITGLWTSGGSYEQYF
TGTGCCAGTAGTATTACCGGACTCTGGACTAGCGGGGGTTCCTACGAGCAGTACTTC
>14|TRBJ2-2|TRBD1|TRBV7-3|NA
CASSLIAGGGELFF
TGTGCCAGCAGCTTAATAGCAGGGGGCGGGGAGCTGTTTTTT
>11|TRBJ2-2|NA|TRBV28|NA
CASSYSGELFF
TGTGCCAGCAGTTATTCCGGGGAGCTGTTTTTT
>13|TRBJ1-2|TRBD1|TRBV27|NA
CASSLQGAVGYTF
TGTGCCAGCAGTTTACAGGGGGCGGTTGGCTACACCTTC
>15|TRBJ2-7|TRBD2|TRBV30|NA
CAWSAGTSGAYEQYF
TGTGCCTGGAGTGCTGGGACTAGCGGGGCCTACGAGCAGTACTTC
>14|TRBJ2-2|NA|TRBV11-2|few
CASSLARADGELFF
TGTGCCAGCAGCTTAGCCAGGGCCGACGGGGAGCTGTTTTTT
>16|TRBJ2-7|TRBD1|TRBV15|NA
CATSRGGGQGMGEQYF
TGTGCCACCAGCAGGGGCGGGGGACAGGGGATGGGCGAGCAGTACTTC
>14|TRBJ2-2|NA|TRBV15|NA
CATSRDPTNGELFF
TGTGCCACCAGCAGAGATCCGACAAACGGGGAGCTGTTTTTT
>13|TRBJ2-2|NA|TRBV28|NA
CASTSSNTGELFF
TGTGCCAGCACCAGCTCGAACACCGGGGAGCTGTTTTTT
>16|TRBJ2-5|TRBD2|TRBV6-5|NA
CASSSLGLANSVTQYF
TGTGCCAGCAGTTCCCTGGGACTAGCCAATAGTGTGACCCAGTACTTC
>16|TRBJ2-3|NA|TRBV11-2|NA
CASSSGGAITWATQYF
TGTGCCAGCAGCTCGGGCGGGGCCATTACCTGGGCGACGCAGTATTTT
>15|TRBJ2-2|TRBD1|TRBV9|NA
CASSPRTGSTGELFF
TGTGCCAGCAGCCCCCGGACAGGGTCCACCGGGGAGCTGTTTTTT
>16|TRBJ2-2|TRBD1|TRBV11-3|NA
CASSLGGTANTGELFF
TGTGCCAGCAGCTTAGGGGGGACAGCGAACACCGGGGAGCTGTTTTTT
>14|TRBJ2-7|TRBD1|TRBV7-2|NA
CASRDDRDSYEQYF
TGTGCCAGCAGGGACGACAGGGACTCCTACGAGCAGTACTTC
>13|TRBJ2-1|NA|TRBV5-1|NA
CASSLDRVDEQFF
TGCGCCAGCAGCTTGGACAGGGTGGATGAGCAGTTCTTC
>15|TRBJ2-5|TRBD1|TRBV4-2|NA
CASSQAPGGWETQYF
TGTGCCAGCAGCCAAGCGCCAGGGGGTTGGGAGACCCAGTACTTC
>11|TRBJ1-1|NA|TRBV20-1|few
CSARDRGEAFF
TGCAGTGCTAGAGATCGAGGTGAAGCTTTCTTT
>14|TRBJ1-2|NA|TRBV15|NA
CATSRLDREYGYTF
TGTGCCACCAGCAGACTGGACAGAGAATATGGCTACACCTTC